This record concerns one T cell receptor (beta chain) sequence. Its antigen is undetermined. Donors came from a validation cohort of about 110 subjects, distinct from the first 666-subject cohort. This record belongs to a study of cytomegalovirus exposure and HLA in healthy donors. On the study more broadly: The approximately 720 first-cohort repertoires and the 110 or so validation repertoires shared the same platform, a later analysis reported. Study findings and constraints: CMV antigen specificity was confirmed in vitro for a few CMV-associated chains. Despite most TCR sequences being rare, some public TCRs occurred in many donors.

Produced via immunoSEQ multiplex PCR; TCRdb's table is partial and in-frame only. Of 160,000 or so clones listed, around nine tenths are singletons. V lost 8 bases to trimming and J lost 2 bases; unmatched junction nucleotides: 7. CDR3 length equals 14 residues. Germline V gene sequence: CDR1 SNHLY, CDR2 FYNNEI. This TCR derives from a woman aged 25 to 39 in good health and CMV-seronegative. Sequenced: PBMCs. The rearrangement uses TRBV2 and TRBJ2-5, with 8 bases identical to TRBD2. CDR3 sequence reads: CASSLAVMQETQYF. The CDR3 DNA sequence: TGTGCCAGCTCACTAGCGGTTATGCAAGAGACCCAGTACTTC.